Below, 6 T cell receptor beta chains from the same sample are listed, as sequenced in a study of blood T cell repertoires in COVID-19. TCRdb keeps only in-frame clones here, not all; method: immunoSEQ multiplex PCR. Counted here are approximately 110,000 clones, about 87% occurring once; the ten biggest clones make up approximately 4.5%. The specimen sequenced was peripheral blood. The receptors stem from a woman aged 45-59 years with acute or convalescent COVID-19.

CDR3: CASNTGEGQPQHF. In DNA form, the CDR3 reads TGTGCCAGTAACACGGGGGAAGGACAGCCCCAGCATTTT. V and J are TRBV12-3 or TRBV12-4 and TRBJ1-5; a possible D gene is TRBD1 (5 bases). This CDR3 is built from 13 residues. V was trimmed by 9 bases and J by 7 bases, leaving 16 bases between them.

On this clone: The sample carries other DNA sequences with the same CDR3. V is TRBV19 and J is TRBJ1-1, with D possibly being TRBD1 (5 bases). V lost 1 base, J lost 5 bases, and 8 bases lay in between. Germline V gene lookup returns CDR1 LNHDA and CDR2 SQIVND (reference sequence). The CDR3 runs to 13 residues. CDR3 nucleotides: TGTGCCAGTAGTATAGTGGGGGGAACTGAAGCTTTCTTT. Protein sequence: CASSIVGGTEAFF.

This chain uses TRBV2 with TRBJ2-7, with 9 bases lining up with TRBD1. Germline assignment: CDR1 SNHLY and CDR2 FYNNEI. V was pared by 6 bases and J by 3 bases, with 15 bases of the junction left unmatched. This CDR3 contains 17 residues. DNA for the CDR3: TGTGCCAGCAGCGGACAGGGGCCAGGCCAATTCCTCTACGAGCAGTACTTC. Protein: CASSGQGPGQFLYEQYF.

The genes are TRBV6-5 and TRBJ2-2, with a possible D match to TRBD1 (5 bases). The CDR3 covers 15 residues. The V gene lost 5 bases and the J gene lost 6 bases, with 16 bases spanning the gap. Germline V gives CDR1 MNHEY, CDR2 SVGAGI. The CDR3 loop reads CASSKSQGLAGELFF. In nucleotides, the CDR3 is TGTGCCAGCAGTAAGAGTCAGGGCCTCGCCGGGGAGCTGTTTTTT.

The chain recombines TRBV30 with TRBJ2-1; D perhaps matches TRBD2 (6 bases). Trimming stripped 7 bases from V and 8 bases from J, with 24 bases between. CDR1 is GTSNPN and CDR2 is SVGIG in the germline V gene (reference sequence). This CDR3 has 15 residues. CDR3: CASTGRGYTYDEQFF. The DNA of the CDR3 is TGTGCCTCAACCGGGAGAGGGTACACGTACGATGAGCAGTTCTTC.

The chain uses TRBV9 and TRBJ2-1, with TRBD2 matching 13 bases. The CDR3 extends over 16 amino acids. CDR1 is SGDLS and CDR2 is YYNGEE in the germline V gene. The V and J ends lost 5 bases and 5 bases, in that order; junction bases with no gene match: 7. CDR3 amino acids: CASSPPGLAGNNEQFF. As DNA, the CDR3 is TGTGCCAGCAGTCCCCCGGGACTAGCGGGAAACAATGAGCAGTTCTTC. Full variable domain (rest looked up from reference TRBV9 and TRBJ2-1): DSGVTQTPKHLITATGQRVTLRCSPRSGDLSVYWYQQSLDQGLQFLIQYYNGEERAKGNILERFSAQQFPDLHSELNLSSLELGDSALYFCASSPPGLAGNNEQFFGPGTRLTVL.